This T cell receptor beta chain was sequenced in a study of blood T cell repertoires in COVID-19. Study details: In each case, the material was cDNA or gDNA derived from T cells, B-cell-depleted T cells, or PBMCs.

In the authors' methods: The assay estimated nucleated cells by amplifying reference gene primers. TCRdb's table, derived via immunoSEQ multiplex PCR, lists solely in-frame clones and lacks some. The V and J calls and clone size are taken from that table; D and trimming were inferred from the DNA. The sample consists of under 300,000 clones, approximately 86% of them appearing once. Losses at the gene ends were 4 bases for V and 4 bases for J; bases not matched to a gene: 9. This CDR3 has 17 amino acids. CDR1 and CDR2 from the germline V gene are PRHDT and FYEKMQ (reference sequence). The recovered donors of Cohort 3 showed two negative PCRs, clearance, or symptom resolution.

The sequence was collected from a woman in her 50s who had recovered from COVID-19. The gene calls are TRBV13 and TRBJ2-1, with 11 bases that match TRBD2. The sequenced sample was PBMCs or T cells enriched from blood (not recorded which). CDR3 DNA: TGTGCCAGCAGCTGGACTCCGGGACTAGCGGTTTACAATGAGCAGTTCTTC. Protein product: CASSWTPGLAVYNEQFF.